A selection of T cell receptor beta chains follows, all from one sample in a study of T cells in Graves' hyperthyroidism and ophthalmopathy. Via MiXCR, TCRdb re-called the multiplex PCR reads, giving one row per CDR3 protein. Among about 340,000 distinct CDR3 sequences listed, 15% to 20% were seen once. The material sequenced was blood. The receptor set was obtained from a woman aged 50 to 60 with Graves' hyperthyroidism. Both conserved end residues are part of each CDR3. The D gene is left open where the match is weak. A clone size is listed for some rows: how often the clone was seen (once, few, many), or a class if it is expanded.

j_call clone_size d_call v_call cdr3_nt cdr3_aa
TRBJ2-6 few . TRBV2 TGTGCCAGCAGGGAGGACAGCTCTGGGGCCAACGTCCTGACTTTC CASREDSSGANVLTF
TRBJ2-5 many . TRBV11-2 TGTGCCAGCAGCTTATACCAAGAGACCCAGTACTTC CASSLYQETQYF
TRBJ1-1 few . TRBV20-1 TGCAGTGCTAGAGAGGGTTCAACACAGGCGATGAACACTGAAGCTTTCTTT CSAREGSTQAMNTEAFF
TRBJ2-3 . TRBD1 TRBV4-1 TGCGCCAGCAGCCAAGGGGACAGGGATTCAGATACGCAGTATTTT CASSQGDRDSDTQYF
TRBJ2-3 many . TRBV20-1 TGCAGTGAGGAGCTCTACACAGATACGCAGTATTTT CSEELYTDTQYF
TRBJ2-1 many . TRBV5-1 TGCGCCAGCAGGTTCAGGGTCAATGAGCAGTTCTTC CASRFRVNEQFF
TRBJ1-1 many . TRBV10-3 TGTGCCACCGGGGGGGCGTTCCCCTCGAACACTGAAGCTTTCTTT CATGGAFPSNTEAFF
TRBJ1-1 few . TRBV6-1 TGTGCCAGCACCCCAGACACGAACACTGAAGCTTTCTTT CASTPDTNTEAFF
TRBJ2-1 many TRBD1 TRBV12-3/TRBV12-4 TGTGCCAGCAGTTACACCGGGACAGTCGGGAATGAGCAGTTCTTC CASSYTGTVGNEQFF
TRBJ2-7 few TRBD2 TRBV20-1 TGCAGTGCTAGAGATTTGGAAGCGGGAGACGAGCAGTACTTC CSARDLEAGDEQYF